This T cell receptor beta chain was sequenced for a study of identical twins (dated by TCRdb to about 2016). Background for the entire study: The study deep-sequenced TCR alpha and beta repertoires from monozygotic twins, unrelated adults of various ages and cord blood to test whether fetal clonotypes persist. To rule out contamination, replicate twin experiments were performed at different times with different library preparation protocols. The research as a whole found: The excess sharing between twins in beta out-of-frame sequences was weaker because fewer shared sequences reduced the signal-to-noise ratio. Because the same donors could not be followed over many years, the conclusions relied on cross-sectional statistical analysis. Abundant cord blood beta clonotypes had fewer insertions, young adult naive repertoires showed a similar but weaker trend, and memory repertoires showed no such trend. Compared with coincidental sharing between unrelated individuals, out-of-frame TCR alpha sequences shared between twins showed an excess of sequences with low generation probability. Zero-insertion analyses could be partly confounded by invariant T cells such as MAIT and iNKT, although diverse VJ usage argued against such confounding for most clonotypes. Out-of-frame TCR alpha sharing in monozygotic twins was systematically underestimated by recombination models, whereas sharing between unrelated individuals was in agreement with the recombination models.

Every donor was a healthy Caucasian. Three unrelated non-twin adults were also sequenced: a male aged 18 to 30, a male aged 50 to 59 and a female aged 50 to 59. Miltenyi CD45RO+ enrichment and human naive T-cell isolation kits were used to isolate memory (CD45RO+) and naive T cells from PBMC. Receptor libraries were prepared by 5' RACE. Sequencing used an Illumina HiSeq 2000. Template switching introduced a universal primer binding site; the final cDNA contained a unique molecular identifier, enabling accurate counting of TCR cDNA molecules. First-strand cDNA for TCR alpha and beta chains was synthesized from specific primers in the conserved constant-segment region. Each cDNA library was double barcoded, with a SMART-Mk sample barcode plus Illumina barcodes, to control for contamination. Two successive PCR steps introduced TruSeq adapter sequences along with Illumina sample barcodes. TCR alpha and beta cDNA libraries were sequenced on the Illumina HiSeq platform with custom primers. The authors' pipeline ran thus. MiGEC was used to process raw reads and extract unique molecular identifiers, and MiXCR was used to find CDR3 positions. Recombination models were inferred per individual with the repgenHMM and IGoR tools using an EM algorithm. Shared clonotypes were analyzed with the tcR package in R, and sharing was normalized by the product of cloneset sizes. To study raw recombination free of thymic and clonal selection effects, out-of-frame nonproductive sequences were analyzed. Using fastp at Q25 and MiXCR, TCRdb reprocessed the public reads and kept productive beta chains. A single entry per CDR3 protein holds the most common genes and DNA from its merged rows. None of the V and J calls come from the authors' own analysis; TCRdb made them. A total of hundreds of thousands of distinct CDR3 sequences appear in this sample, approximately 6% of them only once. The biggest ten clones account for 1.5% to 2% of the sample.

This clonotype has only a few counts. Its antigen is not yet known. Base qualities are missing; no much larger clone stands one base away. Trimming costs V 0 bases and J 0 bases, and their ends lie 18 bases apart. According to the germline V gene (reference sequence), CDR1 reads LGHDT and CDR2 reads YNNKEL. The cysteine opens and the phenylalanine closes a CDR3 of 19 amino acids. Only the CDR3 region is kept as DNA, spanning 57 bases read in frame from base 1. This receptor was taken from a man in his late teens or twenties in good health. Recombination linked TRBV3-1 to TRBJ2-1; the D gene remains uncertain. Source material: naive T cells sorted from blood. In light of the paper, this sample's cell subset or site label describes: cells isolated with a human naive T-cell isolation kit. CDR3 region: CASSQDSRPHETSYNEQFF. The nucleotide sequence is TGTGCCAGCAGCCAAGATAGTAGACCCCATGAAACCTCCTACAATGAGCAGTTCTTC.